These 28 T cell receptor beta chains were all obtained from the same sample, sequenced in a study of blood T cell repertoires in COVID-19. Sequencing used immunoSEQ multiplex PCR; TCRdb keeps in-frame clones, though not all of them. This table has tens of thousands of clones, 82% appearing once. Material: peripheral blood. The receptors originated from a woman aged 55-69 years with acute or convalescent COVID-19.

This chain links TRBV14 with TRBJ1-2; tentatively, D is TRBD1 (6 bases). CDR1 and CDR2 from the germline V gene are SGHDN and FVKESK. CDR3 size: 16 residues. Trimming shortened V by 4 bases and J by 3 bases, and 18 bases separated the two germline ends. The CDR3 loop reads CASSREQGPWDYGYTF. CDR3 DNA sequence: TGTGCCAGCAGCCGAGAGCAGGGGCCGTGGGACTATGGCTACACCTTC.

This clone was observed a few times. The chain combines TRBV27 with TRBJ1-4, with TRBD1 identical over 8 bases. Germline values: CDR1 MNHEY, CDR2 SMNVEV (reference sequence). This CDR3 spans 14 amino acids. The J segment lost 5 bases and the V segment lost 5 bases, leaving 4 bases of the junction unmatched. The CDR3 loop is CASSRQGPNEKLFF. CDR3 DNA: TGTGCCAGCAGTAGACAGGGGCCAAATGAAAAACTGTTTTTT.

The V gene is TRBV19, the J gene TRBJ2-7; D remains ambiguous. This CDR3 comprises 13 residues. The ends were cut back, 6 bases at V and 3 bases at J, with 12 bases in the middle. Germline lookup yields CDR1 LNHDA and CDR2 SQIVND (reference sequence). CDR3 protein: CASSLGRGYEQYF. CDR3 nucleotide sequence: TGTGCCAGTAGCCTCGGAAGAGGCTACGAGCAGTACTTC.

The sample holds one count of this clone. The chain employs TRBV2 and TRBJ1-1, with 9 nucleotides matching TRBD1. V dropped 7 bases and J dropped 1; count of bases not matched to a gene: 10. The CDR3 spans 16 residues. Per germline, CDR1 SNHLY and CDR2 FYNNEI. The CDR3, as DNA: TGTGCCAGCACGGGACAGGGTTTGTTATCGAACACTGAAGCTTTCTTT. It specifies CASTGQGLLSNTEAFF.

The chain joins TRBV19 to TRBJ1-5, with 7 bases aligning to TRBD1. The germline V gene encodes CDR1 LNHDA and CDR2 SQIVND (reference sequence). V was clipped by 2 bases and J by 1 base; unmatched bases: 5. The CDR3 is 16 residues long. CDR3 in amino acids: CASSIYAGGSNQPQHF. The CDR3 DNA follows: TGTGCCAGTAGTATATACGCAGGGGGAAGCAATCAGCCCCAGCATTTT.

The chain has TRBV19 and TRBJ2-5; 9 bases are shared with TRBD2. Losses at the gene ends were 3 bases for V and 5 bases for J; bases not matched to a gene: 10. Germline CDR1 and CDR2: LNHDA and SQIVND (reference sequence). CDR3 length equals 16 residues. CDR3 residues: CASSITASGNFETQYF. The DNA of the CDR3 is TGTGCCAGTAGTATTACGGCTAGCGGGAATTTCGAGACCCAGTACTTC.

This clone has more than one count but fewer than ten. The chain is built from TRBV30 and TRBJ2-3, with D possibly TRBD1 on 5 matching bases. In germline, CDR1 is GTSNPN, CDR2 SVGIG (reference sequence). The CDR3 runs to 12 residues. V lost 1 base to trimming and J lost 5 bases, with 7 bases between them. CDR3 nucleotide sequence: TGTGCCTGGAGTGCAAGGGGAGATACGCAGTATTTT. As protein: CAWSARGDTQYF.

This chain links TRBV7-6 with TRBJ2-5; TRBD1 agrees at 9 bases. The germline gives CDR1 SGHVS, CDR2 FNYEAQ. The trim removed 6 bases at V and 6 bases at J, leaving 8 bases unmatched. There are 14 residues in the CDR3. The CDR3 region has the DNA TGTGCCAGCAGTACGGGACAGGGCCTGAAGACCCAGTACTTC. Translating gives CASSTGQGLKTQYF.

The chain employs TRBV3-1 (or the pseudogene TRBV3-2) and TRBJ2-4; D may be TRBD2 (7 bases). Between the trimmed V and J ends, which lost 3 bases and 5 bases, there was a span of 23 bases. Per the germline V gene, CDR1 is LGHDT and CDR2 is YNNKEL (reference sequence). The CDR3 is 18 residues long. For the CDR3, the DNA is TGTGCCAGCAGCCACCCTTTGGGGGGGGGCCTTCGAGAAAACATTCAGTACTTC. It translates to CASSHPLGGGLRENIQYF.

The CDR3 nucleotides read TGTGCCAGCAGTTTCCCGGGGGGTACCGGAAACACCATATATTTT. Its translation is CASSFPGGTGNTIYF. J is TRBJ1-3 and V is TRBV28; the D gene is possibly TRBD1 (5 bases). CDR1 is MDHEN, CDR2 SYDVKM, per germline. V was cut by 3 bases and J by 4 bases, with 13 bases left in between. The CDR3 totals 15 residues.

This chain uses TRBV9 with TRBJ2-7; 9 positions agree with TRBD1. Trimming at V came to 0 bases and at J to 11 bases, leaving 0 bases not matched to a gene. There are 11 residues in the CDR3. Germline V gene data show CDR1 as SGDLS and CDR2 as YYNGEE. CDR3: CASSVGTGEYF. The CDR3 bases are TGTGCCAGCAGCGTAGGGACAGGGGAGTACTTC.

This clone was counted a few times. The CDR3 nucleotides are TGTGCCACAATCCTTTTCGGTGAGCAGTTCTTC. Its protein is CATILFGEQFF. The chain couples TRBV12-3 or TRBV12-4 to TRBJ2-1; D is ambiguous. The CDR3 is 11 residues long. Trimming cost V 10 bases and J 9 bases, with 13 bases left between them.

The genes are TRBV19 and TRBJ1-5, with D perhaps matching TRBD1 (5 bases). Germline CDR1 reads LNHDA; CDR2 reads SQIVND (reference sequence). The CDR3 has 15 residues. The V end lost 6 bases, the J end lost 11 bases, and 23 bases lay between the germline ends. The CDR3 here is CASRRSGQSSGAQHF. CDR3 in DNA: TGTGCCAGTAGACGTAGCGGACAATCGAGCGGGGCCCAGCATTTT.

This chain connects TRBV11-2 to TRBJ1-6; D might be TRBD1 (6 bases). V was shortened by 5 bases and J by 0 bases, with 11 bases between the two germline ends. CDR3 length: 16 amino acids. From germline, CDR1 is SGHAT and CDR2 FQNNGV. CDR3 DNA sequence: TGTGCCAGCAGCGCCGGACAGCGCTCCTATAATTCACCCCTCCACTTT. It specifies CASSAGQRSYNSPLHF.

In the case of this clone: In the same sample, other DNA sequences code for this CDR3. The chain recombines TRBV19 with TRBJ2-2, with D possibly being TRBD1 (6 bases). Germline V gives CDR1 LNHDA, CDR2 SQIVND (reference sequence). V lost 3 bases to trimming and J lost 2 bases, with 10 bases between them. The CDR3 is made up of 15 amino acids. CDR3 sequence (DNA): TGTGCCAGTAGTATCCGGACAGCCAACACCGGGGAGCTGTTTTTT. This codes for CASSIRTANTGELFF.

The chain is built from TRBV27 and TRBJ1-5; TRBD1 matches at 9 bases. The CDR3 extends over 16 amino acids. Germline CDR1 reads MNHEY; CDR2 reads SMNVEV (reference sequence). The junction had 7 bases not matched to a gene; V was cut back by 6 bases and J by 1 base. CDR3 nucleotides: TGTGCCAGCAGCGACAGGGGGTTAATAAGCAATCAGCCCCAGCATTTT. Translated: CASSDRGLISNQPQHF.

The rearrangement uses TRBV20-1 and TRBJ1-5, with unresolved D. The CDR3 runs to 16 residues. Germline V gives CDR1 DFQATT, CDR2 SNEGSKA (reference sequence). Trimming left V 3 bases short and J 1 base short, with 16 bases between. In nucleotides, the CDR3 is TGCAGTGCTAGTCTCGGCATACTAAGGAGCAATCAGCCCCAGCATTTT. This sequence encodes CSASLGILRSNQPQHF.

The chain joins TRBV14 to TRBJ2-3; D remains unclear. From germline, CDR1 is SGHDN and CDR2 FVKESK. This CDR3 contains 14 residues. V was trimmed by 4 bases and J by 3 bases, leaving 11 bases between them. The CDR3, as DNA: TGTGCCAGCAGCCTTCTGGTTCGGACAGATACGCAGTATTTT. It encodes CASSLLVRTDTQYF.

The rearrangement joins TRBV3-1 (or the pseudogene TRBV3-2) to TRBJ2-5; 8 nucleotides line up with TRBD2. Germline CDR1 reads LGHDT; CDR2 reads YNNKEL (reference sequence). This CDR3 region has 16 residues. V lost 1 base and J lost 5; bases outside the gene matches: 9. CDR3 amino acids: CASSQGQREIVETQYF. DNA of the CDR3: TGTGCCAGCAGCCAAGGCCAGCGGGAGATTGTTGAGACCCAGTACTTC.

This chain joins TRBV24-1 and TRBJ1-1, with a weak D call TRBD1 (5 bases). This CDR3 comprises 16 residues. Germline V CDR1 and CDR2: KGHDR, SFDVKD. With 4 bases removed from V and 0 bases from J, the gap between germline ends came to 14 bases. The CDR3 region is CATSDPWGSMNTEAFF. CDR3 in DNA: TGTGCCACCAGTGACCCTTGGGGCAGCATGAACACTGAAGCTTTCTTT.

The rearrangement uses TRBV6-2 or TRBV6-3 and TRBJ2-7; 7 bases are shared with TRBD1. Per the germline V gene, CDR1 is MNHEY and CDR2 is SVGEGT. The CDR3 runs to 15 residues. V lost 1 base, J lost 1 base, and 4 bases stayed unmatched. The CDR3 DNA follows: TGTGCCAGCAGTTACTTTCGGACAGGTTCCTACGAGCAGTACTTC. This translates into CASSYFRTGSYEQYF.

V gene TRBV7-3 combines with J gene TRBJ2-1; TRBD1 matches at 9 bases. Germline V gene data show CDR1 as SGHTA and CDR2 as FQGTGA. The CDR3 has 16 amino acids. With 2 bases clipped from V and 7 bases from J, the junction kept 9 bases outside the gene matches. CDR3 in DNA: TGTGCCAGCAGCTTATTAACACAGGGGGCTGATAATGAGCAGTTCTTC. The encoded protein is CASSLLTQGADNEQFF. The whole variable domain, remainder taken from reference TRBV7-3 and TRBJ2-1, is GAGVSQTPSNKVTEKGKYVELRCDPISGHTALYWYRQSLGQGPEFLIYFQGTGAADDSGLPNDRFFAVRPEGSVSTLKIQRTERGDSAVYLCASSLLTQGADNEQFFGPGTRLTVL.

The chain uses TRBV6-5 and TRBJ1-2; 8 nucleotides agree with TRBD1. The V segment lost 6 bases and the J segment 0 bases; nucleotides outside the gene matches: 6. The CDR3 runs to 15 residues. Germline V gene sequence: CDR1 MNHEY, CDR2 SVGAGI. The CDR3 DNA is TGTGCCAGCAGCTTACAGGGGGGGACTAACTATGGCTACACCTTC. Encoded protein: CASSLQGGTNYGYTF.

This sequence joins TRBV2 and TRBJ2-1, with 9 bases lining up with TRBD1. V shed 3 bases, J shed 6 bases, and the junction held 6 bases outside the gene matches. This CDR3 is 15 amino acids long. Looked up from germline, CDR1 is SNHLY and CDR2 is FYNNEI. The CDR3 loop reads CASSEGQGWANEQFF. CDR3 nucleotides: TGTGCCAGCAGTGAGGGACAGGGCTGGGCCAATGAGCAGTTCTTC.

The table lists this clone with a few counts. The chain employs TRBV19 and TRBJ2-3, with 10 bases fitting TRBD2. The length of the CDR3 is 15 residues. The trim removed 4 bases at V and 3 bases at J, leaving 4 bases unmatched. From germline, CDR1 is LNHDA and CDR2 SQIVND (reference sequence). The CDR3 protein is CASSTGLAATDTQYF. The CDR3, as DNA: TGTGCCAGTAGTACAGGACTAGCGGCTACAGATACGCAGTATTTT. Supplemented by reference TRBV19 and TRBJ2-3, the full variable domain reads DGGITQSPKYLFRKEGQNVTLSCEQNLNHDAMYWYRQDPGQGLRLIYYSQIVNDFQKGDIAEGYSVSREKKESFPLTVTSAQKNPTAFYLCASSTGLAATDTQYFGPGTRLTVL.

V gene TRBV18 combines with J gene TRBJ2-7; 8 nucleotides align to TRBD1. J gave up 0 bases and V 2 bases, and 3 bases lay outside the gene matches. Germline lookup yields CDR1 KGHSH and CDR2 LQKENI. The length of the CDR3 is 15 residues. For the CDR3, the DNA is TGTGCCAGCTCACCAAGGGGACAGGTCTCCTACGAGCAGTACTTC. It is translated as CASSPRGQVSYEQYF.

The chain uses TRBV9 and TRBJ1-2; 11 bases map to TRBD1. The CDR3 spans 17 residues. Trimming took 3 bases from V and 4 from J; bases not matched to a gene: 11. Germline V CDR1 and CDR2: SGDLS, YYNGEE. The CDR3 DNA follows: TGTGCCAGCAGCGCACAACCGGGACAGGGGGACTTCTATGGCTACACCTTC. Amino acid sequence: CASSAQPGQGDFYGYTF.

The chain links TRBV10-2 to TRBJ2-7; no clear D. The CDR3 contains 14 residues. V was shortened by 4 bases and J by 2 bases, with 12 bases between the two germline ends. Germline V CDR1 and CDR2: WSHSY, SAAADI. CDR3 sequence reads: CASSVAGPTYEQYF. DNA of the CDR3: TGCGCCAGCAGTGTTGCAGGTCCCACCTACGAGCAGTACTTC.